These 25 T cell receptor beta chains originate from one sample sequenced in a study of control samples from healthy donors and cancer patients. The data were produced by immunoSEQ multiplex PCR, yet TCRdb's version contains in-frame clones alone and is incomplete. The sample records about 150,000 clones, about 91% being singletons. The sample comprised blood. The receptor source for this set is a man aged 18 to 29 in good health.

The chain combines TRBV4-2 with TRBJ2-2; TRBD1 matches 9 bases. V dropped 3 bases and J dropped 6; count of bases not matched to a gene: 11. This CDR3 region has 17 residues. Germline V CDR1 and CDR2: LGHNA, YNFKEQ. CDR3: CASSHPAGQGGAGELFF. As DNA, the CDR3 is TGTGCCAGCAGCCACCCAGCGGGACAGGGAGGCGCCGGGGAGCTGTTTTTT.

The chain uses TRBV6-5 and TRBJ1-2, with a possible D match to TRBD1 (6 bases). There are 13 residues in the CDR3. Germline loops: CDR1 MNHEY, CDR2 SVGAGI. V lost 5 bases to trimming and J lost 6 bases, with 13 bases between them. Here the CDR3 DNA reads TGTGCCAGCAGTCAACAGGGTAGGCATGGCTACACCTTC. It encodes CASSQQGRHGYTF.

The chain has TRBV15 and TRBJ2-7, with 9 nucleotides matching TRBD1. Germline V CDR1 and CDR2: LNHNV, YYDKDF (reference sequence). This CDR3 has 16 amino acids. Trimming removed 3 bases from V and 1 base from J; junction bases left unmatched: 7. Here the CDR3 reads CATSSPGTGSSYEQYF. The CDR3 bases are TGTGCCACCAGCAGCCCCGGGACAGGGAGTTCCTACGAGCAGTACTTC.

This chain links TRBV4-2 with TRBJ1-1; no definite D call. Trimming took off 0 bases at V and 1 base at J, with 6 bases between the two ends. There are 14 residues in the CDR3. Germline V lookup: CDR1 LGHNA, CDR2 YNFKEQ. The CDR3 protein is CASSQDYPNTEAFF. CDR3 coding DNA: TGTGCCAGCAGCCAAGATTACCCGAACACTGAAGCTTTCTTT.

This clone has just a few counts. V and J are TRBV30 and TRBJ1-2; D gene uncertain. With 4 bases removed from V and 8 bases from J, the gap between germline ends came to 11 bases. The germline V gene encodes CDR1 GTSNPN and CDR2 SVGIG (reference sequence). The CDR3 extends over 11 amino acids. The CDR3 reads CAWMGFWGYTF. As DNA, the CDR3 is TGTGCCTGGATGGGGTTTTGGGGCTACACCTTC.

This chain links TRBV18 with TRBJ1-1, with a possible D match to TRBD1 (5 bases). V was pared by 3 bases and J by 10 bases, with 21 bases between. The germline CDR1 and CDR2 sequences are KGHSH and LQKENI. The CDR3 consists of 15 residues. The CDR3 protein is CASSPSGSGGMGAFF. For the CDR3, the DNA is TGTGCCAGCTCACCGTCGGGATCGGGGGGGATGGGAGCTTTCTTT.

Concerning this clone itself: Distinct nucleotide sequences in the sample also encode this CDR3. J is TRBJ1-6 and V is TRBV25-1, with D unresolved. CDR1 and CDR2 from the germline V gene are MGHDK and SYGVNS. Trimming took off 0 bases at V and 6 bases at J, with 9 bases between the two ends. The CDR3 spans 15 residues. CDR3 in amino acids: CASSEYKGGNSPLHF. CDR3 nucleotides: TGTGCCAGCAGTGAATACAAGGGAGGTAATTCACCCCTCCACTTT.

The CDR3: CASSLGTGDTEAFF. CDR3 bases: TGCGCCAGCAGCTTGGGGACAGGGGACACTGAAGCTTTCTTT. The chain has TRBV5-1 and TRBJ1-1; 9 bases agree with TRBD1. Per germline, CDR1 SGHRS and CDR2 YFSETQ. The V and J ends lost 0 bases and 3 bases, in that order; junction bases with no gene match: 0. The CDR3 extends over 14 amino acids.

The chain is built from TRBV6-7 and TRBJ2-3, with 12 bases aligning to TRBD1. TRBV6-7 is reported as an ORF; its role is uncertain. With 6 bases clipped from V and 2 bases from J, the junction kept 6 bases outside the gene matches. The CDR3 length is 16 residues. The CDR3 protein is CASSPGTGGTTDTQYF. In DNA, the CDR3 is TGTGCCAGCAGCCCCGGGACAGGGGGCACCACAGATACGCAGTATTTT.

The gene calls are TRBV6-1 and TRBJ1-5, with 10 bases lining up with TRBD1. Losses at the gene ends were 2 bases for V and 2 bases for J; bases not matched to a gene: 6. Germline V gene data show CDR1 as MNHNS and CDR2 as SASEGT. This CDR3 region has 17 residues. The CDR3 bases are TGTGCCAGCAGTGAACCCGCGACAGGGGGCCGCAATCAGCCCCAGCATTTT. It translates to CASSEPATGGRNQPQHF.

This clone was seen only once. The rearrangement joins TRBV6-5 to TRBJ2-5, with TRBD2 identical over 9 bases. The V gene end was trimmed by 7 bases and the J gene end by 1 base; junction bases not matched to a gene: 4. Germline V gene data show CDR1 as MNHEY and CDR2 as SVGAGI. This CDR3 contains 14 residues. CDR3: CASNQRGAQETQYF. Written as DNA, the CDR3 is TGTGCCAGCAACCAGCGGGGGGCCCAAGAGACCCAGTACTTC.

The chain carries TRBV6-5 and TRBJ2-7; D could derive from TRBD1 or TRBD2 (5 bases each). In germline, CDR1 is MNHEY, CDR2 SVGAGI. Trimming cost V 4 bases and J 5 bases, with 6 bases left between them. The CDR3 length is 11 residues. CDR3: CASSLGDEQYF. In nucleotides, the CDR3 is TGTGCCAGCAGTTTGGGGGACGAGCAGTACTTC.

The count of this clone is one. The rearrangement links TRBV27 to TRBJ2-7; 7 bases match TRBD1. J lost 2 bases, V lost 3 bases, and 4 bases had no gene match. The length of the CDR3 is 14 residues. Per the germline V gene, CDR1 is MNHEY and CDR2 is SMNVEV (reference sequence). The CDR3: CASSLRGTAYEQYF. Here the CDR3 DNA reads TGTGCCAGCAGTTTGAGGGGGACAGCCTACGAGCAGTACTTC.

The J gene is TRBJ2-7, the V gene TRBV4-2, with D uncertain. The germline V gene has CDR1 LGHNA and CDR2 YNFKEQ. V gave up 0 bases and J gave up 4 bases, with 13 bases separating them. This CDR3 spans 15 amino acids. The CDR3 here is CASSQEFFTSYEQYF. CDR3 DNA: TGTGCCAGCAGCCAAGAGTTCTTTACAAGTTACGAGCAGTACTTC.

J is TRBJ2-2 and V is TRBV6-5; 7 bases are a match to TRBD1. From germline, CDR1 is MNHEY and CDR2 SVGAGI. CDR3 length equals 15 residues. V lost 6 bases, J lost 6 bases, and 10 bases stayed unmatched. The CDR3 spells CASSFTGQVAGELFF. CDR3 bases: TGTGCCAGCAGCTTTACCGGACAGGTCGCCGGGGAGCTGTTTTTT.

The rearrangement joins TRBV24-1 to TRBJ2-5; D possibly matches TRBD1 or TRBD2 (5 bases each). This CDR3 comprises 16 residues. Germline assignment: CDR1 KGHDR and CDR2 SFDVKD. V gave up 3 bases and J gave up 2 bases, with 15 bases separating them. CDR3 sequence reads: CATSDRPGRTQETQYF. The CDR3 coding sequence is TGTGCCACCAGTGATCGGCCGGGACGGACACAAGAGACCCAGTACTTC.

This chain uses TRBV5-5 with TRBJ1-2; D remains ambiguous. The germline CDR1 and CDR2 sequences are SGHKS and YYEKEE (reference sequence). This CDR3 spans 13 amino acids. V lost 0 bases, J lost 2 bases, and 5 bases lay in between. The CDR3 loop reads CASSLDPNYGYTF. CDR3 DNA: TGTGCCAGCAGCTTGGACCCGAACTATGGCTACACCTTC.

V gene TRBV28 combines with J gene TRBJ2-3; 9 bases map to TRBD1. Per the germline V gene, CDR1 is MDHEN and CDR2 is SYDVKM. V lost 6 bases to trimming and J lost 5 bases; unmatched junction nucleotides: 6. The CDR3 extends over 14 amino acids. The CDR3, as DNA: TGTGCCAGCAGCCGGGACAGGGTGGGAGATACGCAGTATTTT. Amino acid sequence: CASSRDRVGDTQYF.

The chain joins TRBV6-5 to TRBJ2-5, with D uncertain. V was pared by 0 bases and J by 7 bases, with 3 bases between. The CDR3 is made up of 11 amino acids. Germline V lookup: CDR1 MNHEY, CDR2 SVGAGI. The CDR3 here is CASSYSGTQYF. CDR3 nucleotides: TGTGCCAGCAGTTACTCTGGGACCCAGTACTTC.

This clone was seen more than once but under ten times. This chain links TRBV5-1 with TRBJ2-5, with 12 bases lining up with TRBD2. The ends lost 4 bases at V and 2 bases at J; junction bases unmatched: 3. The germline gives CDR1 SGHRS, CDR2 YFSETQ. The CDR3 loop spans 15 amino acids. For the CDR3, the DNA is TGCGCCAGCAGCAGAACTAGCGGGGGGCAAGAGACCCAGTACTTC. Translated, it gives CASSRTSGGQETQYF. Supplemented by reference TRBV5-1 and TRBJ2-5, the full variable domain reads KAGVTQTPRYLIKTRGQQVTLSCSPISGHRSVSWYQQTPGQGLQFLFEYFSETQRNKGNFPGRFSGRQFSNSRSEMNVSTLELGDSALYLCASSRTSGGQETQYFGPGTRLLVL.

This clone was seen once. The chain couples TRBV12-3 or TRBV12-4 to TRBJ1-5; TRBD1 matches 7 bases. V shed 4 bases and J 6 bases; nucleotides not matched to a gene: 0. The CDR3 is made up of 12 amino acids. The CDR3 loop reads CASSSGGQPQHF. The CDR3 bases are TGTGCCAGCAGTTCAGGGGGTCAGCCCCAGCATTTT.

The chain joins TRBV5-1 to TRBJ2-3, with TRBD1 matching 7 bases. Germline CDR1 and CDR2: SGHRS and YFSETQ. V shed 3 bases, J shed 4 bases, and the junction held 5 bases outside the gene matches. CDR3 size: 14 residues. In nucleotides, the CDR3 is TGCGCCAGCAGCTCCGGGACAGCCTCAGATACGCAGTATTTT. As protein: CASSSGTASDTQYF. Together with reference TRBV5-1 and TRBJ2-3, the CDR3 gives the full variable domain: KAGVTQTPRYLIKTRGQQVTLSCSPISGHRSVSWYQQTPGQGLQFLFEYFSETQRNKGNFPGRFSGRQFSNSRSEMNVSTLELGDSALYLCASSSGTASDTQYFGPGTRLTVL.

For the CDR3, the DNA is TGTGCCTGGTCCCCCTTATGGGCCGGGACGTTCTTC. Translated: CAWSPLWAGTFF. V gene TRBV30 combines with J gene TRBJ2-1, with D possibly called TRBD1 or TRBD2 (5 bases each). CDR1 and CDR2 (germline): GTSNPN, SVGIG (reference sequence). V shed 5 bases and J shed 15 bases, with 20 bases lying between them. The CDR3 runs to 12 residues. The entire variable domain, with the rest obtained from reference TRBV30 and TRBJ2-1, is as follows: SQTIHQWPATLVQPVGSPLSLECTVEGTSNPNLYWYRQAAGRGLQLLFYSVGIGQISSEVPQNLSASRPQDRQFILSSKKLLLSDSGFYLCAWSPLWAGTFFGPGTRLTVL.

The CDR3, as DNA: TGTGCCAGTAGTATAGTGGGAGGGAGGGAGACCCAGTACTTC. It yields the protein CASSIVGGRETQYF. The chain is built from TRBV19 and TRBJ2-5, with 7 nucleotides matching TRBD2. CDR1 and CDR2 (germline): LNHDA, SQIVND (reference sequence). This CDR3 comprises 14 residues. J was trimmed by 5 bases and V by 1 base; bases with no gene match: 4.

About this clone: Germline and junction disagree at one end, which may indicate a read error. The V call is TRBV11-2, the J call TRBJ1-4; D not certain. CDR3 length: 12 amino acids. Germline V CDR1 and CDR2: SGHAT, FQNNGV. CDR3 sequence reads: CASSHLGGSINF. In DNA form, the CDR3 reads TGTGCCAGCAGCCACCTCGGCGGGTCTATAAATTTT.